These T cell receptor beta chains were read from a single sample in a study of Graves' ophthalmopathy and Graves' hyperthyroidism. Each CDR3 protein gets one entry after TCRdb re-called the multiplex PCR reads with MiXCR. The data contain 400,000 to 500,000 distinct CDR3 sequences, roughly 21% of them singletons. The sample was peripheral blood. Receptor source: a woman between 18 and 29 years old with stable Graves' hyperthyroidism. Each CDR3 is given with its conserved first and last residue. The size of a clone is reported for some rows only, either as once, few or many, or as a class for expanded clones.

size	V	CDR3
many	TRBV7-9	CASTKDGGLGNF
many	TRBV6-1	CAATRTQGETQYF
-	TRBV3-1	CASSHQDRVANYGYTF
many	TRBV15	CATSRQTSGRLSAYEQYF
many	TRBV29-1	CSVEGGQPSYEQYF
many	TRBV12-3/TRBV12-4	CASRGGEGNQPQHF
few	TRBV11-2	CASSFKGQLGKNIQYF
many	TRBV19	CASSHSSGGQGNYGYTF
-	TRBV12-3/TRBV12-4	CASSPTGSSYNSPLHF
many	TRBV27	CASSLGTAYEQYF
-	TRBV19	CASIDGVISGNTIYF
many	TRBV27	CASSFHRGGTRTTYSNQPQHF
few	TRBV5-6	CASSFRTGSEEQYF
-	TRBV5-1	CVSSLDHNTEAFF
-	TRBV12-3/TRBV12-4	CASSLKKSRGQMDF
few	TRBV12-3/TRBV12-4	CASSLGLGYTF
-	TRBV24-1	CATRGQVDGGYTF
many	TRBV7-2	CASSVQGTDTGELFF
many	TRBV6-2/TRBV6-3	CASSYPGPTGGYTF
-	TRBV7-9	CASSLAGGGSQPQHF
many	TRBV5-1	CASSVGTGASRGYTF
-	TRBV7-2	CASSGQAKNIQYF
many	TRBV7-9	CASSLAGLQETQYF